The 18 T cell receptor beta chains in this list originate from one sample, sequenced in a study of cytomegalovirus exposure and HLA in healthy donors. PCR was performed using 60 Vbeta and 13 Jbeta primers. Some clones are missing from TCRdb's copy, which holds only in-frame ones; the method was immunoSEQ multiplex PCR. The table includes tens of thousands of clones, about 78% detected once. Material: PBMCs. Receptors were obtained from a young woman in good health and CMV-seronegative.

V is TRBV4-1 and J is TRBJ2-7; a possible D gene is TRBD2 (7 bases). Trimming stripped 0 bases from V and 3 bases from J, with 15 bases between. The CDR3 is 16 residues long. The germline V gene encodes CDR1 MGHRA and CDR2 YSYEKL. The DNA for the CDR3 is TGCGCCAGCAGCCAAGAGCAGGGGAGGGCGAGCTACGAGCAGTACTTC. Encoded protein: CASSQEQGRASYEQYF.

The chain combines TRBV6-4 with TRBJ2-3; TRBD2 agrees at 9 bases. Germline V gene data show CDR1 as MRHNA and CDR2 as SNTAGT. This CDR3 has 16 amino acids. The V gene end was trimmed by 3 bases and the J gene end by 2 bases; junction bases not matched to a gene: 6. The CDR3 protein is CASSETSGEITDTQYF. As DNA, the CDR3 is TGTGCCAGCAGTGAGACTAGCGGAGAAATCACAGATACGCAGTATTTT.

CDR3 in amino acids: CASSSPGGLTEAFF. In DNA, the CDR3 is TGTGCCAGCAGTTCCCCCGGGGGGCTTACTGAAGCTTTCTTT. V usage is TRBV6-5 and J usage is TRBJ1-1; possibly TRBD1 for D (6 bases). V dropped 4 bases and J dropped 5 bases, with 14 bases sitting between them. CDR1 MNHEY and CDR2 SVGAGI come from the germline V gene. CDR3 length equals 14 residues.

This clone was counted once. This chain links TRBV6-4 with TRBJ2-2; TRBD2 matches 8 bases. This CDR3 spans 16 amino acids. The germline CDR1 and CDR2 sequences are MRHNA and SNTAGT. Unmatched junction bases numbered 6, after V lost 0 bases and J lost 6 bases. The CDR3 spells CASSDSTGGAPGELFF. CDR3 coding DNA: TGTGCCAGCAGTGACTCGACCGGGGGGGCCCCCGGGGAGCTGTTTTTT.

This clone has a single count. The CDR3 region has the DNA TGTGCCACCCGGGACAGGGAATCGGACGCTGAAGCTTTCTTT. It translates to CATRDRESDAEAFF. This chain links TRBV10-3 with TRBJ1-1; 9 bases align to TRBD1. CDR1 and CDR2 (germline): ENHRY, SYGVKD. Trimming took 10 bases from V and 6 from J; bases not matched to a gene: 12. This CDR3 is 14 amino acids long.

This chain links TRBV4-1 with TRBJ1-1; D is undetermined. The V and J ends lost 0 bases and 1 base respectively, with 9 bases between them. The V gene's germline CDR1 is MGHRA and CDR2 YSYEKL. This CDR3 has 15 residues. CDR3 protein: CASSQDAAENTEAFF. In DNA, the CDR3 is TGCGCCAGCAGCCAAGATGCGGCAGAGAACACTGAAGCTTTCTTT.

Only a few counts were recorded for this clone. This sequence joins TRBV7-3 and TRBJ1-6, with D possibly being TRBD1 (6 bases). Trimming took 5 bases from V and 10 from J, leaving 18 bases between them. Germline lookup yields CDR1 SGHTA and CDR2 FQGTGA. The CDR3 loop spans 15 amino acids. DNA of the CDR3: TGTGCCAGCAGCCCCACCCCGGCAGGGGACTCACCCCTCCACTTT. Its translation is CASSPTPAGDSPLHF.

The chain couples TRBV15 to TRBJ2-3, with 8 bases identical to TRBD2. The CDR3 is 15 residues long. The V gene end was trimmed by 3 bases and the J gene end by 3 bases; junction bases not matched to a gene: 5. Germline CDR1 LNHNV, CDR2 YYDKDF (reference sequence). The CDR3 spells CATSSGRGETDTQYF. The CDR3 coding sequence is TGTGCCACCAGCAGCGGGCGGGGGGAAACAGATACGCAGTATTTT.

CDR3 sequence (DNA): TGTGCCAGCAGTTTATTTAGCATTGAGCTAGGCAATCAGCCCCAGCATTTT. It specifies CASSLFSIELGNQPQHF. The rearrangement uses TRBV28 and TRBJ1-5; D remains ambiguous. Trimming removed 1 base from V and 2 bases from J, with 15 bases in between. CDR1 MDHEN and CDR2 SYDVKM come from the germline V gene. The CDR3 totals 17 residues.

There are a few counts of this clone. The CDR3 nucleotides are TGCGCCAGCAGCCAAGAACAGGGAGACTATGGCTACACCTTC. Translation gives CASSQEQGDYGYTF. The V call is TRBV4-1, the J call TRBJ1-2, with D possibly matching TRBD1 (6 bases). CDR1 MGHRA and CDR2 YSYEKL come from the germline V gene. V dropped 0 bases and J dropped 3 bases, with 8 bases sitting between them. The CDR3 sequence is 14 residues long.

This clone has only a few counts. The chain has TRBV5-1 and TRBJ1-1, with D hard to call. This CDR3 is 15 amino acids long. Germline CDR1 SGHRS, CDR2 YFSETQ. V gave up 4 bases and J gave up 4 bases, with 17 bases separating them. The CDR3 DNA is TGCGCCAGCAGCACGCAGACAACCCTGGCCACTGAAGCTTTCTTT. As protein: CASSTQTTLATEAFF.

The V and J genes are TRBV10-3 and TRBJ1-5; tentatively, D is TRBD1 (5 bases). The CDR3 loop spans 15 amino acids. Germline V gene data show CDR1 as ENHRY and CDR2 as SYGVKD. V was clipped by 10 bases and J by 5 bases, with 21 bases between them. CDR3 sequence reads: CATGKLGAEDQPQHF. The CDR3 DNA reads as TGTGCCACGGGTAAACTTGGGGCAGAAGATCAGCCCCAGCATTTT.

At least ten counts were recorded for this clone. The chain links TRBV6-5 to TRBJ2-7; 9 bases are a match to TRBD1. The junction had 8 bases not matched to a gene; V was cut back by 2 bases and J by 6 bases. The CDR3 consists of 15 residues. The V gene's germline CDR1 is MNHEY and CDR2 SVGAGI. The CDR3 bases are TGTGCCAGCAGTTACAGTCCGGACAGGGGCTCCGAGCAGTACTTC. It encodes CASSYSPDRGSEQYF.

This chain links TRBV28 with TRBJ2-7, with a possible D match to TRBD2 (6 bases). The V gene lost 9 bases and the J gene lost 2 bases, with 11 bases spanning the gap. Germline V gene lookup returns CDR1 MDHEN and CDR2 SYDVKM. This CDR3 has 12 residues. CDR3 sequence: CASIADTYEQYF. In DNA form, the CDR3 reads TGTGCCAGTATAGCGGACACCTACGAGCAGTACTTC.

This clone is a singleton in its sample. V gene TRBV7-2 combines with J gene TRBJ2-5; tentatively, D is TRBD1 (6 bases). Trimming pared 5 bases from V and 3 bases from J, leaving 16 bases between. Germline loops: CDR1 SGHTA, CDR2 FQGNSA. The CDR3 contains 15 residues. This CDR3 is CASSPMGHPEETQYF. The CDR3 bases are TGTGCCAGCAGCCCAATGGGACATCCAGAAGAGACCCAGTACTTC.

V and J are TRBV7-9 and TRBJ1-4; D might be TRBD1 (6 bases). The germline V gene encodes CDR1 SEHNR and CDR2 FQNEAQ (reference sequence). V was clipped by 1 base and J by 8 bases, with 14 bases between them. This CDR3 is 15 amino acids long. CDR3 coding DNA: TGTGCCAGCAGCTTAGGGCAGGGGCAGGAAGAAAAACTGTTTTTT. It codes for CASSLGQGQEEKLFF.

The J gene is TRBJ2-3, the V gene TRBV5-1; possible D gene TRBD1, 6 bases. The V gene's germline CDR1 is SGHRS and CDR2 YFSETQ. Trimming left V 5 bases short and J 3 bases short, with 7 bases between. The CDR3 has 12 amino acids. This CDR3 is CASRGGTDTQYF. The CDR3 coding sequence is TGCGCCAGCAGAGGGGGAACAGATACGCAGTATTTT.

The CDR3 nucleotides are TGTGCCAGCAGTTCGGGTACAGATACGCAGTATTTT. Encoded protein: CASSSGTDTQYF. V usage is TRBV27 and J usage is TRBJ2-3; unclear D gene. Germline CDR1 MNHEY, CDR2 SMNVEV (reference sequence). The CDR3 length is 12 residues. The V end was cut by 4 bases, the J end by 3 bases, with 5 bases between.